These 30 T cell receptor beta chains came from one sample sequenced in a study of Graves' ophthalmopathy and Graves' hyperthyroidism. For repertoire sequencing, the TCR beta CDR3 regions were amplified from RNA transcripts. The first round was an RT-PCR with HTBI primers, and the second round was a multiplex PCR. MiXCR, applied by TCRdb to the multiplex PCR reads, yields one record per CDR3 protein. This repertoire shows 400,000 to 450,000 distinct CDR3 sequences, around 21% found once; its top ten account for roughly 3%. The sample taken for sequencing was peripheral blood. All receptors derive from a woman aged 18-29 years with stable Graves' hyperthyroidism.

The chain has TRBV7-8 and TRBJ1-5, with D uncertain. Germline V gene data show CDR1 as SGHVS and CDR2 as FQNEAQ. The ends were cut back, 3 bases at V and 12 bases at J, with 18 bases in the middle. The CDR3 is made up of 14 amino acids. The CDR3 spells CASSFRASVWLQHF. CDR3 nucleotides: TGTGCCAGCAGCTTTAGGGCGTCCGTGTGGCTCCAGCATTTT.

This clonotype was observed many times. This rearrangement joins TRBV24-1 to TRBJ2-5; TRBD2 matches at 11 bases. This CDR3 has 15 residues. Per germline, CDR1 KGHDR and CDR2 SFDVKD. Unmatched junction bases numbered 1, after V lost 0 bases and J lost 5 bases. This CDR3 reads CATSDLTSGGETQYF. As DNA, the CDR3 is TGTGCCACCAGTGATTTGACTAGCGGGGGTGAGACCCAGTACTTC.

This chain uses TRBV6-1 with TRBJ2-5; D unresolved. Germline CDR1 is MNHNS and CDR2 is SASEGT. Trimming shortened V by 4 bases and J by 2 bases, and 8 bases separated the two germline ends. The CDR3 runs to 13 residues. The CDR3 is CASSGGIQETQYF. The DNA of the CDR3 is TGTGCCAGCAGTGGAGGTATTCAAGAGACCCAGTACTTC.

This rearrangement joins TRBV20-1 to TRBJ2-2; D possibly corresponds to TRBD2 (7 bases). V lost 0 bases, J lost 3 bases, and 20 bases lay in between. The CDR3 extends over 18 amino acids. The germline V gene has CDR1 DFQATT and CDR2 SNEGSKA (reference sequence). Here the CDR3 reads CSARDIKARGAYTGELFF. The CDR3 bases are TGCAGTGCTAGAGATATAAAAGCTCGGGGGGCTTACACCGGGGAGCTGTTTTTT.

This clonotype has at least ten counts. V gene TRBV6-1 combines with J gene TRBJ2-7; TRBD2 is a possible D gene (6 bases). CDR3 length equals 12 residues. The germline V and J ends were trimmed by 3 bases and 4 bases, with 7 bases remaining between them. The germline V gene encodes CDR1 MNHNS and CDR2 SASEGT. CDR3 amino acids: CASSDRGYEQYF. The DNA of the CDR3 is TGTGCCAGCAGTGATCGGGGGTACGAGCAGTACTTC.

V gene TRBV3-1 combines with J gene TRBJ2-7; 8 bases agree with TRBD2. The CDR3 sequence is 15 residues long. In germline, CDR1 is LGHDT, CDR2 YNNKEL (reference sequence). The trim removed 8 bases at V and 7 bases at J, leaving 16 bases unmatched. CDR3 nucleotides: TGTGCCAGCTGGGATTGGCGGGAGGACCTTGAGGAGCAGTACTTC. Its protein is CASWDWREDLEEQYF.

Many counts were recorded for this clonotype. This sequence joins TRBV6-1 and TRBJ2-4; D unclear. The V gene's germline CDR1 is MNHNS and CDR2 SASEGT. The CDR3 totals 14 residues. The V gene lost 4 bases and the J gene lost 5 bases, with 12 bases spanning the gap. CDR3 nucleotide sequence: TGTGCCAGCAGTGGCCCCGGACCCGAAAACATTCAGTACTTC. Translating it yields CASSGPGPENIQYF.

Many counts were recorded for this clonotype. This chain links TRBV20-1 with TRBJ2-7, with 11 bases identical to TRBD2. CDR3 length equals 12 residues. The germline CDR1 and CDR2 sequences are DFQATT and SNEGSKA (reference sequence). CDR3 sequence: CSPGLAETEQYF. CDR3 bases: TGCAGCCCGGGACTAGCGGAGACCGAGCAGTACTTC.

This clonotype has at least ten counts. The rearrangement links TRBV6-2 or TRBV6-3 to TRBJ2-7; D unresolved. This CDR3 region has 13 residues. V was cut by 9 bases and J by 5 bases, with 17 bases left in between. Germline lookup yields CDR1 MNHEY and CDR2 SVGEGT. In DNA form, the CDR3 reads TGTGCCAGTGCTAGAACCTCCTATCACGAGCAGTACTTC. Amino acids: CASARTSYHEQYF.

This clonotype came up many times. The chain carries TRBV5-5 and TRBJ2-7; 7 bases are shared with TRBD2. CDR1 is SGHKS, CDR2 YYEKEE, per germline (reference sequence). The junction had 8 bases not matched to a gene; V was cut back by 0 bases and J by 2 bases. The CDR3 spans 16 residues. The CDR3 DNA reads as TGTGCCAGCAGCTTGGATGGGGGAGGGGTCCCCTACGAGCAGTACTTC. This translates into CASSLDGGGVPYEQYF. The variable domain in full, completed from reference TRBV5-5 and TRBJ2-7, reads DAGVTQSPTHLIKTRGQQVTLRCSPISGHKSVSWYQQVLGQGPQFIFQYYEKEERGRGNFPDRFSARQFPNYSSELNVNALLLGDSALYLCASSLDGGGVPYEQYFGPGTRLTVT.

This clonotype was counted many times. The CDR3 bases are TGTGCCAGCAGTTCCTTAGCGGGGATCCAAGAGACCCAGTACTTC. Its protein is CASSSLAGIQETQYF. The chain couples TRBV12-3 or TRBV12-4 to TRBJ2-5, with 8 bases lining up with TRBD2. The length of the CDR3 is 15 residues. V lost 4 bases and J lost 1; bases outside the gene matches: 5.

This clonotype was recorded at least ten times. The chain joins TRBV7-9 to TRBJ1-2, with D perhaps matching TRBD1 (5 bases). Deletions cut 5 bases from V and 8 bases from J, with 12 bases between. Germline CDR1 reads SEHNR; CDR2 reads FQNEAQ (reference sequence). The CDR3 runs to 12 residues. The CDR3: CASSPTWGGYTF. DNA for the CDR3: TGTGCCAGCAGCCCTACATGGGGGGGCTACACCTTC.

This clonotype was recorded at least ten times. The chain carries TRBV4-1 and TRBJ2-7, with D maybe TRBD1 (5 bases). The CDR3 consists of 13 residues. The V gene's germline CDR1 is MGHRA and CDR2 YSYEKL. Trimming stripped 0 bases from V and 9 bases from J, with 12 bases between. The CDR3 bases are TGCGCCAGCAGCCAAGAGGCAGGGCAGCGGCAGTACTTC. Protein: CASSQEAGQRQYF.

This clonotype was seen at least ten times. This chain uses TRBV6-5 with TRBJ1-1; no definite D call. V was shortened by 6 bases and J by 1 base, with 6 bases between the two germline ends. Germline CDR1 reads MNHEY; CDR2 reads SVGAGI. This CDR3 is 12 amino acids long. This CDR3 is CASRTANTEAFF. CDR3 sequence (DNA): TGTGCCAGCAGGACGGCGAACACTGAAGCTTTCTTT.

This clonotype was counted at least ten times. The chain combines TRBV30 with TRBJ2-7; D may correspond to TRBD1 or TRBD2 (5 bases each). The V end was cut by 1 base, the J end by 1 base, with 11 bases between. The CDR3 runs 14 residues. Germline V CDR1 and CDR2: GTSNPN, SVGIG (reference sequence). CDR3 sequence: CAWSAPGPSYEQYF. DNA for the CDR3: TGTGCCTGGAGTGCCCCGGGACCATCCTACGAGCAGTACTTC. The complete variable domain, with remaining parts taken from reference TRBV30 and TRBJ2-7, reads SQTIHQWPATLVQPVGSPLSLECTVEGTSNPNLYWYRQAAGRGLQLLFYSVGIGQISSEVPQNLSASRPQDRQFILSSKKLLLSDSGFYLCAWSAPGPSYEQYFGPGTRLTVT.

The CDR3 protein is CASSHGTGGLYEQYF. The CDR3 DNA reads as TGTGCCAGCAGTCACGGGACAGGGGGCCTCTACGAGCAGTACTTC. V usage is TRBV2 and J usage is TRBJ2-7; 12 nucleotides agree with TRBD1. Germline lookup yields CDR1 SNHLY and CDR2 FYNNEI. Trimming at V came to 5 bases and at J to 3 bases, leaving 5 bases not matched to a gene. The CDR3 is 15 amino acids.

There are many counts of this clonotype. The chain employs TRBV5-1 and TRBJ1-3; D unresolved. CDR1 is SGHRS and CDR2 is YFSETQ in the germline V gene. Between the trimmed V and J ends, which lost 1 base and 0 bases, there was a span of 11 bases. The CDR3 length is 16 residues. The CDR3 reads CASSLSGRDSGNTIYF. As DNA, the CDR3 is TGCGCCAGCAGCTTGTCCGGCAGAGACTCTGGAAACACCATATATTTT.

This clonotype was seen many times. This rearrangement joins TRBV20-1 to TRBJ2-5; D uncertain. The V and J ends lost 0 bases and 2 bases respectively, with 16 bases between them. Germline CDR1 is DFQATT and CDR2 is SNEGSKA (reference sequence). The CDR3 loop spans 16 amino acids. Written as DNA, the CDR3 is TGCAGTGCTAGAGATCACCCGGGCCCATTTCAAGAGACCCAGTACTTC. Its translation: CSARDHPGPFQETQYF.

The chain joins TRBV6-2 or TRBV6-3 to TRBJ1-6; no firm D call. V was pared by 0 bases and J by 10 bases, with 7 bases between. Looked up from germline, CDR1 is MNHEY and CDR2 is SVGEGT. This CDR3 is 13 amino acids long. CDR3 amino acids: CASSYSTSSPLHF. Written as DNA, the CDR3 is TGTGCCAGCAGTTACTCGACATCCTCACCCCTCCACTTT.

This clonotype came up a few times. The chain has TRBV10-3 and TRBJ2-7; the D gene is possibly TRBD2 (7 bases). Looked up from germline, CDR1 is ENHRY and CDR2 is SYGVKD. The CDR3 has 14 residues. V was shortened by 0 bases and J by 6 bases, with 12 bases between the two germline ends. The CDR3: CAISESRGGFEQYF. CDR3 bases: TGTGCCATCAGTGAGTCGAGGGGGGGCTTCGAGCAGTACTTC.

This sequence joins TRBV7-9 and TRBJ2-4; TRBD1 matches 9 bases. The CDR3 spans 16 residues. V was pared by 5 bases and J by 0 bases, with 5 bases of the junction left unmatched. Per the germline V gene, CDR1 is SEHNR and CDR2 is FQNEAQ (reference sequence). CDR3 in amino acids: CASSTGTGIAKNIQYF. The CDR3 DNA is TGTGCCAGCAGCACCGGGACAGGGATAGCCAAAAACATTCAGTACTTC.

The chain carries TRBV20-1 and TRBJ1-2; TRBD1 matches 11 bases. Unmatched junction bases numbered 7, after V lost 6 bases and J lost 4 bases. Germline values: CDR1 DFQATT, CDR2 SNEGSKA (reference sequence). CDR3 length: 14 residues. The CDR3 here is CSATRTGGFYGYTF. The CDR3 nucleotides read TGCAGTGCCACTCGGACAGGGGGCTTCTATGGCTACACCTTC.

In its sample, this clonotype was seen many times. This CDR3 reads CASSLEGDNYGYTF. The CDR3 nucleotides are TGCGCCAGCAGCTTGGAGGGGGACAACTATGGCTACACCTTC. The chain links TRBV5-1 to TRBJ1-2; possibly TRBD1 for D (6 bases). CDR3 length: 14 residues. With 0 bases removed from V and 2 bases from J, the gap between germline ends came to 8 bases. Per germline, CDR1 SGHRS and CDR2 YFSETQ. The full variable domain, rest sourced from reference TRBV5-1 and TRBJ1-2, is KAGVTQTPRYLIKTRGQQVTLSCSPISGHRSVSWYQQTPGQGLQFLFEYFSETQRNKGNFPGRFSGRQFSNSRSEMNVSTLELGDSALYLCASSLEGDNYGYTFGSGTRLTVV.

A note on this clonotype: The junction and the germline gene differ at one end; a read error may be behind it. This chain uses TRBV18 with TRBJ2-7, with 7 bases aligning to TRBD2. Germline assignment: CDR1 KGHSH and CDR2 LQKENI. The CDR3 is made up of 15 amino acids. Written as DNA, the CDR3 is TGTGCCAGCTCACGAACTAGCGAGAGCTCCTACGATCAGTACTTC. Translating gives CASSRTSESSYDQYF.

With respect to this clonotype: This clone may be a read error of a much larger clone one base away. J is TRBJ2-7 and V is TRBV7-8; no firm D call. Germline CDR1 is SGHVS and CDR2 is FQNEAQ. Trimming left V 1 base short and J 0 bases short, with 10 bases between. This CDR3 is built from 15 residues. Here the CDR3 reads CASSLGISPSYEQYF. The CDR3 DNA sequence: TGTGCCAGCAGCTTAGGTATATCTCCCTCCTACGAGCAGTACTTC.

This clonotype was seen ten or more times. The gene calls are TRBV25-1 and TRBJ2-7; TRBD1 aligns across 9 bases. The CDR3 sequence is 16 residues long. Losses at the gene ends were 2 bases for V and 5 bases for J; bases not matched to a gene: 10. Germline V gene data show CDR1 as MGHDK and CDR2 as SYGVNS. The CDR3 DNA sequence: TGTGCCAGCAGTGAAGGCCCGGGACAGGGTTATAACGAGCAGTACTTC. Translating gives CASSEGPGQGYNEQYF.

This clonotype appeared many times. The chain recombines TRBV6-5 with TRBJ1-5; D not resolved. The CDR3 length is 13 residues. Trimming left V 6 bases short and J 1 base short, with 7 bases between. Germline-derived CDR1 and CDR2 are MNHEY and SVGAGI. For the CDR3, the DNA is TGTGCCAGCAGGTACACGAGCAATCAGCCCCAGCATTTT. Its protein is CASRYTSNQPQHF.

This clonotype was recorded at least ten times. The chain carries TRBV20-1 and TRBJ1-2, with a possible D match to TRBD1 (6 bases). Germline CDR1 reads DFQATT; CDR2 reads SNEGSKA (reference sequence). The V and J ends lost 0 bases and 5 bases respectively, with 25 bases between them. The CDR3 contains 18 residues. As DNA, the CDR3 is TGCAGTGCTAGAGACCCAATTCTAAAAACAGGGTTTAGGTATGGCTACACCTTC. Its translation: CSARDPILKTGFRYGYTF.

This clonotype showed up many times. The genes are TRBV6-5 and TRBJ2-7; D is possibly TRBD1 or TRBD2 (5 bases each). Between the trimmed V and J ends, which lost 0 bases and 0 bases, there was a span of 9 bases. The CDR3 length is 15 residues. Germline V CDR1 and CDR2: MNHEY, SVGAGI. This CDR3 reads CASSYSGTDSYEQYF. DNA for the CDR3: TGTGCCAGCAGTTACTCGGGGACGGACTCCTACGAGCAGTACTTC.

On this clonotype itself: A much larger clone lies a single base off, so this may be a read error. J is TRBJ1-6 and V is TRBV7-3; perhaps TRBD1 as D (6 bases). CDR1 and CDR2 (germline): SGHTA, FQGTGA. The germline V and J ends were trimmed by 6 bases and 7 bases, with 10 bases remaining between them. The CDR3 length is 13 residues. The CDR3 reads CASRGGLNSPLHF. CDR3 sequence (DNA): TGTGCCAGCAGAGGGGGTTTGAATTCACCCCTCCACTTT.